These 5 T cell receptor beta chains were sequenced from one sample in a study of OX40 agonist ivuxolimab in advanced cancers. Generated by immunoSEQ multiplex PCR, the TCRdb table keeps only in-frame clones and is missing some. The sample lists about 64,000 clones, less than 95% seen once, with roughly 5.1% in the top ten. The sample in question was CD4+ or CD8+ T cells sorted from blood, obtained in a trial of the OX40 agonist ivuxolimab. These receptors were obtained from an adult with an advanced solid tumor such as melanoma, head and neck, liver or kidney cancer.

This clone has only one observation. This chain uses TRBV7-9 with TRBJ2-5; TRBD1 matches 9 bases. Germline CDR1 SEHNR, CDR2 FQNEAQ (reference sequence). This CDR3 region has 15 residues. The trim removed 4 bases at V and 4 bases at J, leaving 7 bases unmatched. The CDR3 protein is CASSSSPGQGETQYF. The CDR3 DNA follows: TGTGCCAGCAGCTCTAGCCCGGGACAGGGAGAGACCCAGTACTTC.

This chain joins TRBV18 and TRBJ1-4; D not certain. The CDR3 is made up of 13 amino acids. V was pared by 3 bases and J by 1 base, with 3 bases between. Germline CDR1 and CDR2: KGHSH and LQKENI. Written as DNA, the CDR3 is TGTGCCAGCTCACCCCGAACTAATGAAAAACTGTTTTTT. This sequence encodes CASSPRTNEKLFF.

The CDR3 nucleotides read TGTGCCAGCAGCTTAGAAGGACGGCCCACAGATACGCAGTATTTT. Translated: CASSLEGRPTDTQYF. The V and J genes are TRBV7-2 and TRBJ2-3; no definite D call. CDR1 is SGHTA, CDR2 FQGNSA, per germline. V shed 1 base and J shed 2 bases, with 10 bases lying between them. CDR3 size: 15 residues. The full variable domain, with the rest looked up from reference TRBV7-2 and TRBJ2-3, is GAGVSQSPSNKVTEKGKDVELRCDPISGHTALYWYRQSLGQGLEFLIYFQGNSAPDKSGLPSDRFSAERTGGSVSTLTIQRTQQEDSAVYLCASSLEGRPTDTQYFGPGTRLTVL.

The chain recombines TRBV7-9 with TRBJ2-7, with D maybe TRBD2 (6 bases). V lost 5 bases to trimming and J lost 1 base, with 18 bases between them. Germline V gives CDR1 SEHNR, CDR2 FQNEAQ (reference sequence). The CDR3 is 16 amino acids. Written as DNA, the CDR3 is TGTGCCAGCAGCCAAGACCTACTCGGGGGATCCTACGAGCAGTACTTC. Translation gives CASSQDLLGGSYEQYF. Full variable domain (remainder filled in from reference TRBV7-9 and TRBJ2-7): DTGVSQNPRHKITKRGQNVTFRCDPISEHNRLYWYRQTLGQGPEFLTYFQNEAQLEKSRLLSDRFSAERPKGSFSTLEIQRTEQGDSAMYLCASSQDLLGGSYEQYFGPGTRLTVT.

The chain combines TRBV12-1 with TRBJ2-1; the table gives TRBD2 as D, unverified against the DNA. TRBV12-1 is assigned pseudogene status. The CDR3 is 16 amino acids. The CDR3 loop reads CASASCQREFHNEQFF. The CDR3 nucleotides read TGTGCCAGCGCATCTTGTCAGCGGGAGTTCCACAATGAGCAGTTCTTC.